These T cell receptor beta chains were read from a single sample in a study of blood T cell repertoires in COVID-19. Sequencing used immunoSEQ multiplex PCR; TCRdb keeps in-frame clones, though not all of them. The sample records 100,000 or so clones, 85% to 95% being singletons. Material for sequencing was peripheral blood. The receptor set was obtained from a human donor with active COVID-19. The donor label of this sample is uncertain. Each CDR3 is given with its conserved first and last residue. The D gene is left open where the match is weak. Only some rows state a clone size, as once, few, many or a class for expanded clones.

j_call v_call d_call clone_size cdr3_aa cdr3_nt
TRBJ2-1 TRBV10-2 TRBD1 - CASSQGQGGNEQFF TGCGCCAGCAGTCAGGGACAGGGTGGGAATGAGCAGTTCTTC
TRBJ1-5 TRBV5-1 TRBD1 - CASSAGTGDQPQHF TGCGCCAGCAGCGCCGGGACAGGAGACCAGCCCCAGCATTTT
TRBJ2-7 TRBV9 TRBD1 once CASSVERWTGELSSYEQYF TGTGCCAGCAGCGTAGAAAGGTGGACAGGGGAACTAAGCTCCTACGAGCAGTACTTC
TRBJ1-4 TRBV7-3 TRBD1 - CASSPRDSYEKLFF TGTGCCAGCAGCCCCCGGGACAGCTATGAAAAACTGTTTTTT
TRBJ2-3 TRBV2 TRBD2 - CASRPLSSGGADTQYF TGTGCCAGCAGGCCCCTTTCTAGCGGGGGCGCAGATACGCAGTATTTT
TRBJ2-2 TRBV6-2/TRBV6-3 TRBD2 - CASSPLLTSGGANTGELFF TGTGCCAGCAGCCCACTTTTAACTAGCGGGGGGGCGAACACCGGGGAGCTGTTTTTT
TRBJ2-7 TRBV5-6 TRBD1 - CASSFLQGALEQYF TGTGCCAGCAGCTTTCTCCAGGGGGCGCTGGAGCAGTACTTC
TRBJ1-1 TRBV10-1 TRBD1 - CASSEFTGANTEAFF TGCGCCAGCAGTGAGTTTACAGGGGCGAACACTGAAGCTTTCTTT
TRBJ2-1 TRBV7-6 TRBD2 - CASSFRRTSGGYNEQFF TGTGCCAGCAGCTTTCGGAGGACTAGCGGGGGGTACAATGAGCAGTTCTTC
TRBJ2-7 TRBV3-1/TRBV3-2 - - CASSQGPLYEQYF TGTGCCAGCAGCCAAGGGCCCCTTTACGAGCAGTACTTC
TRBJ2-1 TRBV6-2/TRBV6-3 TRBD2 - CASNYRDYNNEQFF TGTGCCAGCAATTACCGGGACTACAACAATGAGCAGTTCTTC
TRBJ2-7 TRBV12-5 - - CASGLVSLSGSYEQYF TGTGCTAGTGGTTTGGTATCTCTGTCGGGTTCCTACGAGCAGTACTTC
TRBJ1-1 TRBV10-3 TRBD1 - CAISESRQGASTEAFF TGTGCCATCAGTGAGTCGAGACAGGGGGCAAGCACTGAAGCTTTCTTT
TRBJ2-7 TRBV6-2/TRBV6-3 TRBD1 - CASSYSPGQSYEQYF TGTGCCAGCAGTTACTCCCCGGGACAGAGCTACGAGCAGTACTTC
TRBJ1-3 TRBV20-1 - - CSASYRGNTIYF TGCAGTGCTAGTTACAGGGGAAACACCATATATTTT
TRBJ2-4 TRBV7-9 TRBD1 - CASSLGRTGFQNIQYF TGTGCCAGCAGCTTAGGGCGGACAGGGTTCCAAAACATTCAGTACTTC
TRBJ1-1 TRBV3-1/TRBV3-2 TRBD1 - CASSPDRGEAFF TGTGCCAGCTCCCCGGACAGGGGTGAAGCTTTCTTT
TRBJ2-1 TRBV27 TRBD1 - CASSSGGQGAHEQFF TGTGCCAGCAGTTCCGGAGGACAGGGGGCTCATGAGCAGTTCTTC
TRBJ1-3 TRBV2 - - CASSEYRSAGNTIYF TGTGCCAGCAGTGAATACAGGTCGGCTGGAAACACCATATATTTT
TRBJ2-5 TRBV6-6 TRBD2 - CASNDPEAGSQETQYF TGTGCCAGCAACGACCCTGAAGCGGGGTCACAAGAGACCCAGTACTTC
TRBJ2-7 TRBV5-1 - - CASSLAGTDTYEQYF TGCGCCAGCAGCTTGGCCGGGACTGATACCTACGAGCAGTACTTC
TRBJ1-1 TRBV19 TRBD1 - CASRRWDRVTEAFF TGTGCCAGTCGTAGATGGGACAGGGTCACTGAAGCTTTCTTT
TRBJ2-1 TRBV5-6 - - CASSLEGANEQFF TGTGCCAGCAGCTTGGAAGGGGCGAATGAGCAGTTCTTC
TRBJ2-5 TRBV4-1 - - CASSQSSQTQYF TGCGCCAGCAGCCAAAGCTCGCAGACCCAGTACTTC
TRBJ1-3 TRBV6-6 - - CASSPWGGATSGNTIYF TGTGCCAGCAGTCCCTGGGGAGGGGCTACCTCTGGAAACACCATATATTTT
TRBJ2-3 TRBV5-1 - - CASSLGEGRWTDTQYF TGCGCCAGCAGCTTGGGAGAGGGCAGGTGGACAGATACGCAGTATTTT
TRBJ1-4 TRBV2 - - CASSHRDRKLFF TGTGCCAGCAGTCACAGGGATAGAAAACTGTTTTTT